Below are 27 T cell receptor beta chains sequenced from a single sample in a study of identical twins. Each CDR3 protein is one row after TCRdb ran MiXCR on the 5' RACE reads. The repertoire holds 350,000 or so distinct CDR3 sequences, with approximately 10% as singletons. Sequencing input: naive T cells sorted from blood. These receptors were obtained from a woman between 50 and 59 years old in good health.

This clonotype was observed many times. This CDR3 reads CASSGGESEQFF. CDR3 DNA sequence: TGTGCCAGCAGTGGGGGGGAAAGTGAGCAGTTCTTC. This sequence joins TRBV2 and TRBJ2-1; D might be TRBD2 (6 bases). Germline V gene sequence: CDR1 SNHLY, CDR2 FYNNEI. Trimming removed 4 bases from V and 9 bases from J, with 10 bases in between. There are 12 residues in the CDR3. Complete variable domain (other parts from reference TRBV2 and TRBJ2-1): EPEVTQTPSHQVTQMGQEVILRCVPISNHLYFYWYRQILGQKVEFLVSFYNNEISEKSEIFDDQFSVERPDGSNFTLKIRSTKLEDSAMYFCASSGGESEQFFGPGTRLTVL.

This clonotype occurred a few times. The rearrangement uses TRBV25-1 and TRBJ2-7; no firm D call. The CDR3 spans 13 residues. Trimming took off 5 bases at V and 3 bases at J, with 11 bases between the two ends. CDR1 and CDR2 (germline): MGHDK, SYGVNS. CDR3 sequence: CASSSGYGYEQYF. The DNA of the CDR3 is TGTGCCAGCAGTTCCGGGTACGGCTACGAGCAGTACTTC.

This clonotype was seen more than once but under ten times. The chain uses TRBV7-9 and TRBJ2-1; TRBD2 agrees at 7 bases. Germline lookup yields CDR1 SEHNR and CDR2 FQNEAQ (reference sequence). The CDR3 is 16 amino acids. Trimming at V came to 6 bases and at J to 5 bases, leaving 13 bases not matched to a gene. The CDR3 here is CASRSPRLAVHNEQFF. DNA for the CDR3: TGTGCCAGCAGATCTCCGCGGCTAGCGGTCCACAATGAGCAGTTCTTC.

This clonotype came up a few times. This chain joins TRBV20-1 and TRBJ2-4; 15 bases fit TRBD2. Germline loops: CDR1 DFQATT, CDR2 SNEGSKA (reference sequence). The CDR3 is made up of 19 amino acids. V gave up 0 bases and J gave up 4 bases; unmatched junction bases: 10. Here the CDR3 reads CSARDGTGLAGGRKNIQYF. The CDR3 DNA reads as TGCAGTGCTAGAGATGGAACCGGACTAGCGGGAGGGCGGAAAAACATTCAGTACTTC.

V usage is TRBV7-9 and J usage is TRBJ2-3; D is uncertain. CDR3 length: 12 residues. The V gene lost 8 bases and the J gene lost 3 bases, with 9 bases spanning the gap. The V gene's germline CDR1 is SEHNR and CDR2 FQNEAQ (reference sequence). The chain's CDR3 is CASEPLTDTQYF. The CDR3 nucleotides read TGTGCCAGCGAGCCTCTGACAGATACGCAGTATTTT.

Many counts were recorded for this clonotype. This chain uses TRBV27 with TRBJ1-5; weak D call: TRBD1 (5 bases). Germline V gene lookup returns CDR1 MNHEY and CDR2 SMNVEV (reference sequence). CDR3 length: 11 amino acids. The germline V and J ends were trimmed by 6 bases and 9 bases, with 9 bases remaining between them. CDR3 amino acids: CASSSRGPQHF. CDR3 nucleotide sequence: TGTGCCAGCAGCTCGAGGGGGCCCCAGCATTTT.

A note on this clonotype: One end of the junction is discordant with germline, which a read error may explain. The chain recombines TRBV6-6 with TRBJ2-3; 14 bases align to TRBD2. CDR3 length equals 20 residues. Germline assignment: CDR1 MNHNY and CDR2 SVGAGI (reference sequence). The DNA for the CDR3 is TGTGCCTGCAGTTATCCGAATCGACTAGCGGGAGGGGATAGCACAGATACGCAGTATTTT. It encodes CACSYPNRLAGGDSTDTQYF.

This clonotype was recorded at least ten times. This chain links TRBV20-1 with TRBJ1-6, with D uncertain. V was shortened by 0 bases and J by 7 bases, with 19 bases between the two germline ends. Per the germline V gene, CDR1 is DFQATT and CDR2 is SNEGSKA (reference sequence). This CDR3 region has 17 residues. CDR3 amino acids: CSARDLLGGFGNSPLHF. In DNA, the CDR3 is TGCAGTGCTAGAGATCTCCTCGGAGGGTTTGGCAATTCACCCCTCCACTTT.

The V and J genes are TRBV6-6 and TRBJ1-2; 8 positions agree with TRBD1. V lost 8 bases and J lost 3; bases outside the gene matches: 2. The CDR3 loop spans 12 amino acids. Germline CDR1 MNHNY, CDR2 SVGAGI (reference sequence). The CDR3 protein is CASEQGDYGYTF. CDR3 nucleotide sequence: TGTGCCAGCGAACAGGGGGACTATGGCTACACCTTC.

This clonotype occurred a few times. The genes are TRBV5-6 and TRBJ2-1, with 11 bases that match TRBD2. Germline V gene lookup returns CDR1 SGHDT and CDR2 YYEEEE. The CDR3 runs 15 residues. Trimming took 2 bases from V and 8 from J; bases not matched to a gene: 6. The CDR3 protein is CASSFTSGSLDEQFF. CDR3 DNA sequence: TGTGCCAGCAGCTTCACTAGCGGGAGCCTCGATGAGCAGTTCTTC.

The gene calls are TRBV24-1 and TRBJ2-1, with D maybe TRBD2 (6 bases). Germline loops: CDR1 KGHDR, CDR2 SFDVKD. CDR3 size: 14 residues. Trimming took off 3 bases at V and 6 bases at J, with 11 bases between the two ends. The CDR3 DNA sequence: TGTGCCACCAGTGATGTGGGACTTACCAATGAGCAGTTCTTC. This encodes CATSDVGLTNEQFF.

A few counts support this clonotype. This rearrangement joins TRBV14 to TRBJ1-4; D may be TRBD1 (6 bases). V was shortened by 4 bases and J by 7 bases, with 16 bases between the two germline ends. Germline V gene sequence: CDR1 SGHDN, CDR2 FVKESK. CDR3 length: 15 residues. The CDR3 coding sequence is TGTGCCAGCAGCCCAAGAGGAGGGGGGAGTGAAAAACTGTTTTTT. Its protein is CASSPRGGGSEKLFF.

This rearrangement joins TRBV6-2 or TRBV6-3 to TRBJ1-5; D perhaps matches TRBD1 (6 bases). Per the germline V gene, CDR1 is MNHEY and CDR2 is SVGEGT. Trimming pared 6 bases from V and 0 bases from J, leaving 21 bases between. The CDR3 spans 18 residues. CDR3: CASRPRDKGFYSNQPQHF. The CDR3 DNA is TGTGCCAGCAGACCCAGGGACAAGGGGTTCTATAGCAATCAGCCCCAGCATTTT.

This clonotype was recorded at least ten times. The V gene is TRBV5-5, the J gene TRBJ1-1; tentative D call: TRBD1 (5 bases). Germline CDR1 and CDR2: SGHKS and YYEKEE (reference sequence). The CDR3 is made up of 13 amino acids. V lost 2 bases, J lost 6 bases, and 11 bases lay in between. In nucleotides, the CDR3 is TGTGCCAGCAGCTTCAGGGCTTGGGCTGAAGCTTTCTTT. Translation: CASSFRAWAEAFF.

This clonotype was counted a few times. The chain employs TRBV5-4 and TRBJ1-2; a possible D gene is TRBD1 (5 bases). V lost 2 bases and J 1 base, leaving 9 bases between the germline ends. CDR1 and CDR2 (germline): SGHNT, YYREEE (reference sequence). The CDR3 is 14 residues long. CDR3 nucleotides: TGTGCCAGCAGCTTAGGGGCCGATAACTATGGCTACACCTTC. Its translation is CASSLGADNYGYTF.

This clonotype turned up a few times. This chain links TRBV6-5 with TRBJ2-1; the D call may be TRBD1 or TRBD2 (5 bases each). The CDR3 is 14 residues long. The V end lost 7 bases, the J end lost 6 bases, and 16 bases lay between the germline ends. Germline CDR1 is MNHEY and CDR2 is SVGAGI. In DNA, the CDR3 is TGTGCCAGCATTCGAATGGGACGCGTCAATGAGCAGTTCTTC. The encoded protein is CASIRMGRVNEQFF.

V and J are TRBV20-1 and TRBJ1-2, with a tentative D call TRBD1 (5 bases). Germline V gene sequence: CDR1 DFQATT, CDR2 SNEGSKA (reference sequence). This CDR3 is built from 15 residues. Trimming pared 1 base from V and 4 bases from J, leaving 16 bases between. In DNA form, the CDR3 reads TGCAGTGCTAGAGCCCCCAGGGCTCCTGGCTATGGCTACACCTTC. This translates into CSARAPRAPGYGYTF.

The chain uses TRBV3-1 and TRBJ1-5; D is ambiguous. V lost 1 base and J lost 3, with 7 bases in between. Germline V CDR1 and CDR2: LGHDT, YNNKEL (reference sequence). CDR3 size: 14 residues. CDR3 DNA: TGTGCCAGCAGCCAAGGGGCCACCAATCAGCCCCAGCATTTT. Translating it yields CASSQGATNQPQHF.

This clonotype was picked up a small number of times. The V and J genes are TRBV7-9 and TRBJ2-5; TRBD2 might be the D (5 bases). With 1 base removed from V and 2 bases from J, the gap between germline ends came to 14 bases. Germline CDR1 SEHNR, CDR2 FQNEAQ (reference sequence). This CDR3 has 16 amino acids. The CDR3 sequence is CASSLVDLRRQETQYF. CDR3 nucleotide sequence: TGTGCCAGCAGCTTAGTTGACCTTAGGAGGCAAGAGACCCAGTACTTC.

This chain joins TRBV19 and TRBJ2-1, with 12 bases identical to TRBD2. The ends lost 8 bases at V and 7 bases at J; junction bases unmatched: 9. Germline CDR1 reads LNHDA; CDR2 reads SQIVND (reference sequence). The CDR3 spans 15 residues. CDR3: CASGPLAGGPNEQFF. In nucleotides, the CDR3 is TGTGCCAGTGGGCCCCTAGCGGGAGGGCCTAATGAGCAGTTCTTC.

This clonotype occurred many times. The J gene is TRBJ2-1, the V gene TRBV3-1; D may be TRBD1 (6 bases). The germline V gene has CDR1 LGHDT and CDR2 YNNKEL (reference sequence). Trimming cost V 4 bases and J 0 bases, with 10 bases left between them. The CDR3 consists of 15 residues. The CDR3 loop reads CASSLLQGSYNEQFF. Here the CDR3 DNA reads TGTGCCAGCAGCCTGTTACAGGGCTCCTACAATGAGCAGTTCTTC.

Many counts were recorded for this clonotype. The chain has TRBV27 and TRBJ1-6; the D is unclear. The CDR3 has 13 amino acids. The ends were cut back, 5 bases at V and 9 bases at J, with 11 bases in the middle. Per germline, CDR1 MNHEY and CDR2 SMNVEV (reference sequence). For the CDR3, the DNA is TGTGCCAGCAGTAAAGGACCCGGTTCACCCCTCCACTTT. This codes for CASSKGPGSPLHF.

In its sample, this clonotype was seen a few times. The chain combines TRBV24-1 with TRBJ1-5; D remains ambiguous. The CDR3 has 13 residues. CDR1 is KGHDR, CDR2 SFDVKD, per germline. V lost 9 bases and J 0 bases, leaving 8 bases between the germline ends. The DNA for the CDR3 is TGTGCCACCGGGGAGGATAGCAATCAGCCCCAGCATTTT. This gives the protein CATGEDSNQPQHF.

The rearrangement links TRBV2 to TRBJ2-3, with 10 bases aligning to TRBD1. In germline, CDR1 is SNHLY, CDR2 FYNNEI. Trimming cost V 8 bases and J 3 bases; bases outside gene matches: 5. The CDR3 covers 14 residues. CDR3 DNA sequence: TGTGCCAGCGGAGGACAGGGGGTTACAGATACGCAGTATTTT. Protein: CASGGQGVTDTQYF.

The chain carries TRBV20-1 and TRBJ2-7, with D maybe TRBD2 (5 bases). This CDR3 is 13 amino acids long. CDR1 is DFQATT and CDR2 is SNEGSKA in the germline V gene (reference sequence). V was clipped by 6 bases and J by 2 bases, with 14 bases between them. The CDR3 DNA is TGCAGTGCAGACAACCTAGCTGCCTACGAGCAGTACTTC. This translates into CSADNLAAYEQYF.

The J gene is TRBJ2-1, the V gene TRBV6-2 or TRBV6-3; TRBD2 aligns across 11 bases. The CDR3 is 13 residues long. Trimming removed 7 bases from V and 4 bases from J; junction bases left unmatched: 0. Germline loops: CDR1 MNHEY, CDR2 SVGEGT. The CDR3 spells CASIAGGYNEQFF. The CDR3 DNA sequence: TGTGCCAGCATAGCGGGAGGGTACAATGAGCAGTTCTTC.

This clonotype was seen only a few times. This sequence joins TRBV5-1 and TRBJ2-2; 10 bases align to TRBD2. CDR1 and CDR2 (germline): SGHRS, YFSETQ. The CDR3 covers 19 residues. Unmatched junction bases numbered 9, after V lost 1 base and J lost 0 bases. This chain's CDR3 is CASSLLFGTSVSNTGELFF. The CDR3 DNA follows: TGCGCCAGCAGCTTGCTTTTCGGGACTAGCGTCTCGAACACCGGGGAGCTGTTTTTT.